This entry lists 9 T cell receptor beta chains sequenced from one sample in a study of regulatory T cells in long-lasting Graves disease (dated by TCRdb to the early 2020s). The receptor library was made with multiplex PCR. Sequencing was performed on an Illumina HiSeq 4000. iRepertoire HTBI primers and Arm-PCR amplification of CDR3 regions were used to construct TCR beta libraries. Through fastp at Q25 and MiXCR, TCRdb rebuilt clones from the public reads, retaining in-frame beta chains. Every CDR3 protein is listed once, alongside the most common genes and DNA of its rows. Within this sample are around 500,000 distinct CDR3 sequences, with approximately 16% of them counted one time only. The top ten constitute around a quarter of the sample. The meaning of the sample's time point label: newly diagnosed GD, antithyroid drugs for less than 3 months. For both TCR sequencing and RNA sequencing, RNA was extracted from PBMCs using TRIzol.

The same data also contributed to another study, on T cells in Graves' hyperthyroidism and ophthalmopathy.

The source was peripheral blood mononuclear cells (PBMCs), collected at new diagnosis, from a patient treated with antithyroid drugs. These receptors were obtained from a woman aged 35 to 60 with Graves disease. Donor details come from another sample of the same person, matched by shared clones.

This clonotype appeared a few times. The chain is built from TRBV15 and TRBJ2-1, with 8 bases lining up with TRBD1. The V gene's germline CDR1 is LNHNV and CDR2 YYDKDF (reference sequence). V shed 6 bases and J 6 bases; nucleotides not matched to a gene: 10. CDR3 length: 15 amino acids. The CDR3 DNA follows: TGTGCCACCAGTCCCCCGGACAGGGCCGGCAATGAGCAGTTCTTC. It translates to CATSPPDRAGNEQFF.

This clonotype was counted ten times or more. CDR3 sequence reads: CASSQEAGGWNSPLHF. CDR3 nucleotides: TGTGCCAGCAGCCAAGAAGCGGGCGGGTGGAATTCACCCCTCCACTTT. The V call is TRBV14, the J call TRBJ1-6; D is undetermined. The CDR3 runs to 16 residues. Germline CDR1 and CDR2: SGHDN and FVKESK. The V gene lost 0 bases and the J gene lost 7 bases, with 13 bases spanning the gap.

The chain links TRBV7-9 to TRBJ2-1; 7 bases align to TRBD2. The CDR3 has 14 residues. Germline CDR1 SEHNR, CDR2 FQNEAQ (reference sequence). J lost 2 bases, V lost 6 bases, and 4 bases had no gene match. CDR3: CASRTGGTYNEQFF. Here the CDR3 DNA reads TGTGCCAGCAGAACCGGGGGGACCTACAATGAGCAGTTCTTC.

The table lists this clonotype with many counts. The V call is TRBV20-1, the J call TRBJ2-1; 7 positions agree with TRBD2. Germline loops: CDR1 DFQATT, CDR2 SNEGSKA (reference sequence). The CDR3 sequence is 16 residues long. Germline trimming cut 3 bases from V and 0 bases from J; bases unmatched to any gene: 8. The CDR3 here is CSARALAPSSYNEQFF. The CDR3 coding sequence is TGCAGTGCTAGGGCACTAGCGCCGAGCTCCTACAATGAGCAGTTCTTC.

This clonotype was detected ten times or more. This chain uses TRBV19 with TRBJ1-2, with TRBD1 matching 7 bases. In germline, CDR1 is LNHDA, CDR2 SQIVND (reference sequence). Germline trimming cut 7 bases from V and 7 bases from J; bases unmatched to any gene: 9. The CDR3 spans 13 residues. Here the CDR3 DNA reads TGTGCCAGTACCAACAGGGGACGGCGTGGCTACACCTTC. It specifies CASTNRGRRGYTF.

This clonotype was detected a few times. J is TRBJ1-3 and V is TRBV30, with 11 bases identical to TRBD1. CDR1 GTSNPN and CDR2 SVGIG come from the germline V gene (reference sequence). The ends lost 0 bases at V and 4 bases at J; junction bases unmatched: 11. CDR3 length: 18 amino acids. In nucleotides, the CDR3 is TGTGCCTGGAGTGTACAGGGACAGGGGGTTCTGCGGGGAAACACCATATATTTT. This sequence encodes CAWSVQGQGVLRGNTIYF.

The gene calls are TRBV13 and TRBJ2-1; D is possibly TRBD2 (7 bases). Germline V gene lookup returns CDR1 PRHDT and CDR2 FYEKMQ (reference sequence). This CDR3 is 16 amino acids long. V lost 3 bases, J lost 3 bases, and 15 bases lay in between. For the CDR3, the DNA is TGTGCCAGCAGCTTGACCCCGGGGGGCCTCTACAATGAGCAGTTCTTC. Protein product: CASSLTPGGLYNEQFF.

The gene calls are TRBV28 and TRBJ1-4; D is uncertain. Trimming pared 6 bases from V and 4 bases from J, leaving 12 bases between. The CDR3 is 14 residues long. Germline V gene data show CDR1 as MDHEN and CDR2 as SYDVKM. CDR3 DNA: TGTGCCAGCAGGACCCTGACGGTTAATGAAAAACTGTTTTTT. Translating gives CASRTLTVNEKLFF. Complete variable domain (other parts from reference TRBV28 and TRBJ1-4): DVKVTQSSRYLVKRTGEKVFLECVQDMDHENMFWYRQDPGLGLRLIYFSYDVKMKEKGDIPEGYSVSREKKERFSLILESASTNQTSMYLCASRTLTVNEKLFFGSGTQLSVL.

Remarks on this clonotype: One junction end disagrees with the germline gene, perhaps due to a read error. Here the CDR3 DNA reads TGTGCCTGCAGCACTGGGCCCCTCAATCAGCCCCAGCATTTT. Encoded protein: CACSTGPLNQPQHF. The rearrangement uses TRBV9 and TRBJ1-5; no reliable D call. Germline CDR1 SGDLS, CDR2 YYNGEE. The CDR3 loop spans 14 amino acids. The whole variable domain, filled in from reference TRBV9 and TRBJ1-5, reads DSGVTQTPKHLITATGQRVTLRCSPRSGDLSVYWYQQSLDQGLQFLIQYYNGEERAKGNILERFSAQQFPDLHSELNLSSLELGDSALYFCACSTGPLNQPQHFGDGTRLSIL.